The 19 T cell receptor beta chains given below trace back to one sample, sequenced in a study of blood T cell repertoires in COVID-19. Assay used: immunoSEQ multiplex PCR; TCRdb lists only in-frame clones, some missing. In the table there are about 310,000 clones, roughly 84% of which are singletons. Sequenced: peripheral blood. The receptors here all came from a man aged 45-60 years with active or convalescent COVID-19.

The CDR3 is CASSFTGTQETQYF. DNA for the CDR3: TGTGCCAGTAGTTTCACCGGGACACAAGAGACCCAGTACTTC. The J gene is TRBJ2-5, the V gene TRBV19; possibly TRBD1 for D (6 bases). Germline V lookup: CDR1 LNHDA, CDR2 SQIVND (reference sequence). This CDR3 region has 14 residues. Trimming pared 5 bases from V and 2 bases from J, leaving 12 bases between. The variable domain in full, with the rest retrieved from reference TRBV19 and TRBJ2-5, is DGGITQSPKYLFRKEGQNVTLSCEQNLNHDAMYWYRQDPGQGLRLIYYSQIVNDFQKGDIAEGYSVSREKKESFPLTVTSAQKNPTAFYLCASSFTGTQETQYFGPGTRLLVL.

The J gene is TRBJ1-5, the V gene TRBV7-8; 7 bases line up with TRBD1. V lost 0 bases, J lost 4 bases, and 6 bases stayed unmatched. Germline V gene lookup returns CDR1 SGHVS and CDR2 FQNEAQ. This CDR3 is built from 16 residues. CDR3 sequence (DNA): TGTGCCAGCAGCTTAGCGAACAGGGGCCTTAATCAGCCCCAGCATTTT. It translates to CASSLANRGLNQPQHF.

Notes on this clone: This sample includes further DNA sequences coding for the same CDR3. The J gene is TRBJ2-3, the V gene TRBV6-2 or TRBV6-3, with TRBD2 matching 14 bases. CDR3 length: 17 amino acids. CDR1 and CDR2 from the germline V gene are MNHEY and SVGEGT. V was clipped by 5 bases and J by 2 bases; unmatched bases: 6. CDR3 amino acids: CASSLGLAGGLTDTQYF. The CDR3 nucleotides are TGTGCCAGCAGTCTCGGACTAGCGGGAGGACTCACAGATACGCAGTATTTT.

The DNA for the CDR3 is TGTGCCAGCAGCTTAGACAGACAGGGGGTTTCTGAAGCTTTCTTT. Translating gives CASSLDRQGVSEAFF. The genes are TRBV7-8 and TRBJ1-1, with TRBD1 matching 9 bases. Trimming took 1 base from V and 6 from J; bases not matched to a gene: 6. Germline loops: CDR1 SGHVS, CDR2 FQNEAQ. This CDR3 has 15 amino acids. Looking up the rest from reference TRBV7-8 and TRBJ1-1 gives the full variable domain: GAGVSQSPRYKVAKRGQDVALRCDPISGHVSLFWYQQALGQGPEFLTYFQNEAQLDKSGLPSDRFFAERPEGSVSTLKIQRTQQEDSAVYLCASSLDRQGVSEAFFGQGTRLTVV.

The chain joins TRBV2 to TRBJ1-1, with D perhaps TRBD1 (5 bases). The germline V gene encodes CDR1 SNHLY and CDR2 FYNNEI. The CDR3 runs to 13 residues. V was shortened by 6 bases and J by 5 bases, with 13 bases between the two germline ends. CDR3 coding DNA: TGTGCCAGCAGGGTAGACAGTCAAACTGAAGCTTTCTTT. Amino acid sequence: CASRVDSQTEAFF.

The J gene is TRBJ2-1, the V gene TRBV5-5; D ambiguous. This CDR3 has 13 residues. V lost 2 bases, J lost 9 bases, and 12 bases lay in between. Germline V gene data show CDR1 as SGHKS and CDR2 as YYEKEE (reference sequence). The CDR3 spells CASSFLQGGEQFF. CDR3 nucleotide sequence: TGTGCCAGCAGCTTTCTCCAAGGCGGTGAGCAGTTCTTC.

CDR3 bases: TGTGCCAGCAGTTTAGACAGGGCAGGTGGCTACACCTTC. The encoded protein is CASSLDRAGGYTF. The chain employs TRBV28 and TRBJ1-2; 7 bases match TRBD1. V lost 2 bases to trimming and J lost 7 bases; unmatched junction nucleotides: 4. Germline-derived CDR1 and CDR2 are MDHEN and SYDVKM. This CDR3 is built from 13 residues.

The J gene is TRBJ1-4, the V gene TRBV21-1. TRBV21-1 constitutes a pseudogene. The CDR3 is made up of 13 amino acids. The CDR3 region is CARRTSGNEKLFF. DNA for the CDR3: TGTGCCAGGAGAACTTCGGGTAATGAAAAACTGTTTTTT.

Here the CDR3 reads CASSRTGGYGYTF. The CDR3 DNA reads TGTGCCAGCAGCCGTACAGGGGGCTATGGCTACACCTTC. This chain connects TRBV28 to TRBJ1-2; 8 bases agree with TRBD1. CDR1 is MDHEN and CDR2 is SYDVKM in the germline V gene. J gave up 4 bases and V 6 bases, and 4 bases lay outside the gene matches. The CDR3 spans 13 residues.

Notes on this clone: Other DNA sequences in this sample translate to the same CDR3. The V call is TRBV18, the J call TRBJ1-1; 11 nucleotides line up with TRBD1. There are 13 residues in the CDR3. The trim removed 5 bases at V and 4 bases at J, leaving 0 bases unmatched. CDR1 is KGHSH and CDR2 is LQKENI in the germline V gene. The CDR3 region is CASSGTGGTEAFF. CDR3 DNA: TGTGCCAGCTCAGGGACAGGGGGCACTGAAGCTTTCTTT.

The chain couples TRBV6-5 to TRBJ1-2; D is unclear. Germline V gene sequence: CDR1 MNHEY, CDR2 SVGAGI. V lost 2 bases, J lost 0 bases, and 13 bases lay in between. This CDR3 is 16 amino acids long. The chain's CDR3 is CASSYAGLLANYGYTF. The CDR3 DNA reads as TGTGCCAGCAGTTACGCCGGACTACTGGCTAACTATGGCTACACCTTC.

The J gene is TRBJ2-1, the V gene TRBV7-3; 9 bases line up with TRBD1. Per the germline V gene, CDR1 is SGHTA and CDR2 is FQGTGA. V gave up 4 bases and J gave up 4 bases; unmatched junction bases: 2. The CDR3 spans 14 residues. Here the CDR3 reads CASSSGTGYNEQFF. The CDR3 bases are TGTGCCAGCAGCTCAGGGACAGGGTACAATGAGCAGTTCTTC. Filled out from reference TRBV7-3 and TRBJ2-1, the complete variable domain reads GAGVSQTPSNKVTEKGKYVELRCDPISGHTALYWYRQSLGQGPEFLIYFQGTGAADDSGLPNDRFFAVRPEGSVSTLKIQRTERGDSAVYLCASSSGTGYNEQFFGPGTRLTVL.

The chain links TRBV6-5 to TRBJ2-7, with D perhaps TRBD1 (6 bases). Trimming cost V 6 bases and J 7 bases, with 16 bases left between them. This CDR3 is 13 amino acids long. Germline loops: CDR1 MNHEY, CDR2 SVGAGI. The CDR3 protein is CASRLTGTSEQYF. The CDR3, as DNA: TGTGCCAGCAGGTTGACCGGGACATCTGAGCAGTACTTC.

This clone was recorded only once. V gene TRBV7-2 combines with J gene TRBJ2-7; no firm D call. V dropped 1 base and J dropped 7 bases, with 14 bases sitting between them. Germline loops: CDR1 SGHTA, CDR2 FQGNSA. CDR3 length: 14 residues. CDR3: CASSLGRGPLEQYF. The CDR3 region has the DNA TGTGCCAGCAGCTTAGGTCGAGGCCCCCTGGAGCAGTACTTC.

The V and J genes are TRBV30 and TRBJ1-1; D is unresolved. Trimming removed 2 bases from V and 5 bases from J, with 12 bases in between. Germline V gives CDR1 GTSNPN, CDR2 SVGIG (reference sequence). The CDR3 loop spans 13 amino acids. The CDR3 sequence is CAWSTNDGTEAFF. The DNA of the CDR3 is TGTGCCTGGAGTACGAATGACGGGACTGAAGCTTTCTTT.

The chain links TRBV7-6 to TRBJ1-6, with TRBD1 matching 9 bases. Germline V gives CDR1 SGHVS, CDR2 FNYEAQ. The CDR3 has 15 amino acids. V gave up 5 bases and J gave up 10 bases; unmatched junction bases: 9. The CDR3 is CASSNRGLGGSPLHF. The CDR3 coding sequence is TGTGCCAGCAGCAACAGGGGGCTAGGAGGCTCACCCCTCCACTTT. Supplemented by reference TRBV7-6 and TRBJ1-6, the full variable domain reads GAGVSQSPRYKVTKRGQDVALRCDPISGHVSLYWYRQALGQGPEFLTYFNYEAQQDKSGLPNDRFSAERPEGSISTLTIQRTEQRDSAMYRCASSNRGLGGSPLHFGNGTRLTVT.

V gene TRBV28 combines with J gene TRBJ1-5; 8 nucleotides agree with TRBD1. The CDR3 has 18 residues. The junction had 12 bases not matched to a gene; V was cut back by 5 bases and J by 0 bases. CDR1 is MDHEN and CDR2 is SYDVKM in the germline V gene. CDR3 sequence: CASSLRQGRADSNQPQHF. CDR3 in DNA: TGTGCCAGCAGTCTAAGACAGGGGAGAGCGGATAGCAATCAGCCCCAGCATTTT.

CDR3 in DNA: TGCGCCAGCAGCCAAAACCGCCAGGGTAAGAGCAATCAGCCCCAGCATTTT. Protein sequence: CASSQNRQGKSNQPQHF. V usage is TRBV4-3 and J usage is TRBJ1-5; a weak D match, TRBD1 (5 bases). The CDR3 loop spans 17 amino acids. The germline V gene has CDR1 LGHNA and CDR2 YSLEER. V was pared by 2 bases and J by 1 base, with 15 bases between.

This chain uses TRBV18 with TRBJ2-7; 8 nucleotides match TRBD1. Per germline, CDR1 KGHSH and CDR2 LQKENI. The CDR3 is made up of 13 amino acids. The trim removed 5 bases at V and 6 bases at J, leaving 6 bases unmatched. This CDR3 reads CASSTKDRAEQYF. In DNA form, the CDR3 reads TGTGCCAGCTCAACTAAGGACAGGGCCGAGCAGTACTTC.